One sample yielded the 6 T cell receptor beta chains listed below, sequenced in a study of Ad26.COV2.S vaccination and SARS-CoV-2 variants. Treatment defined: around 19 received Ad26.COV2.S at low or high dose, single or two shots; roughly 5 received placebo; per-sample allocation not given. Repertoires come from day 63 after the first vaccine or placebo injection. Data came from immunoSEQ multiplex PCR; TCRdb stores just in-frame clones and leaves some out. The sample consists of around 350,000 clones, 70% to 90% of them appearing once. Material: peripheral blood, obtained in a trial of Ad26.COV2.S vaccine versus placebo. The source of these receptors is a person between 18 and 65 years old who received the Ad26.COV2.S COVID-19 vaccine or a placebo.

In regard to this clone: Different DNA sequences within this sample yield the same CDR3. The V gene is TRBV5-1, the J gene TRBJ1-5; the D gene is possibly TRBD1 (6 bases). V lost 0 bases and J lost 2, with 9 bases in between. Germline CDR1 SGHRS, CDR2 YFSETQ. CDR3 length: 15 amino acids. The CDR3 reads CASSLEGGGNQPQHF. The CDR3 bases are TGCGCCAGCAGCTTGGAAGGGGGAGGCAATCAGCCCCAGCATTTT.

The chain is built from TRBV19 and TRBJ2-3, with D perhaps TRBD2 (6 bases). The CDR3 runs to 17 residues. V lost 0 bases, J lost 1 base, and 14 bases lay in between. CDR1 is LNHDA, CDR2 SQIVND, per germline (reference sequence). The CDR3 spells CASSIDGGEWGTDTQYF. CDR3 sequence (DNA): TGTGCCAGTAGTATAGATGGCGGGGAATGGGGCACAGATACGCAGTATTTT.

This chain links TRBV7-2 with TRBJ2-5; weak D call: TRBD2 (5 bases). The ends were cut back, 2 bases at V and 8 bases at J, with 15 bases in the middle. The CDR3 runs to 14 residues. Germline CDR1 SGHTA, CDR2 FQGNSA. The CDR3 reads CASSLSASPGTQYF. The CDR3 region has the DNA TGTGCCAGCAGCTTATCGGCTAGCCCCGGAACCCAGTACTTC.

This chain joins TRBV7-2 and TRBJ2-1; D is uncertain. CDR1 is SGHTA and CDR2 is FQGNSA in the germline V gene. The CDR3 consists of 13 residues. V shed 1 base and J shed 7 bases, with 8 bases lying between them. Here the CDR3 reads CASSLVGRNEQFF. The CDR3, as DNA: TGTGCCAGCAGCTTAGTCGGTCGGAATGAGCAGTTCTTC.

This chain uses TRBV20-1 with TRBJ1-2; no reliable D call. CDR1 and CDR2 from the germline V gene are DFQATT and SNEGSKA (reference sequence). Trimming shortened V by 3 bases and J by 6 bases, and 8 bases separated the two germline ends. There are 11 residues in the CDR3. CDR3 DNA sequence: TGCAGTGCTAGCCGGTCGGATGGCTACACCTTC. The encoded protein is CSASRSDGYTF.

The chain carries TRBV28 and TRBJ2-2; TRBD1 agrees at 7 bases. The CDR3 sequence is 16 residues long. V shed 1 base and J 4 bases; nucleotides not matched to a gene: 6. CDR1 MDHEN and CDR2 SYDVKM come from the germline V gene. DNA of the CDR3: TGTGCCAGCAGTTTATTGGGACAGACCTTCACCGGGGAGCTGTTTTTT. It codes for CASSLLGQTFTGELFF.